A selection of T cell receptor beta chains follows, all from one sample in a study of T cell changes during pregnancy in multiple sclerosis. Sequencing used immunoSEQ multiplex PCR; TCRdb keeps in-frame clones, though not all of them. Among under 65,000 clones listed, 93% were seen once. The source was CD8+ T cells from peripheral blood mononuclear cells, collected in the third trimester of pregnancy. These receptors originate from a female donor with multiple sclerosis, enrolled in a pregnancy study. The CDR3 runs from the conserved cysteine through the conserved F or W. D genes are given only for firm matches. Some rows have no size entry. The others give once, few or many, or a class for an expanded clone.

d_call: .; j_call: TRBJ2-7; clone_size: .; v_call: TRBV4-1; cdr3_nt: TGCGCCAGCAGCCAAGCGCCAGGGGTGGAGTACGAGCAGTACTTC; cdr3_aa: CASSQAPGVEYEQYF
d_call: TRBD2; j_call: TRBJ2-1; clone_size: .; v_call: TRBV27; cdr3_nt: TGTGCCAGCAGTTTGGCGGGAGTTGCCTACAATGAGCAGTTCTTC; cdr3_aa: CASSLAGVAYNEQFF
d_call: TRBD1; j_call: TRBJ2-5; clone_size: .; v_call: TRBV7-6; cdr3_nt: TGTGCCAGCAGCTTAAAGATGGACAGGGGTGGAGGAGAGACCCAGTACTTC; cdr3_aa: CASSLKMDRGGGETQYF
d_call: TRBD2; j_call: TRBJ2-1; clone_size: .; v_call: TRBV27; cdr3_nt: TGTGCCAGCAGTATACTAGCGAGGCTCAATGAGCAGTTCTTC; cdr3_aa: CASSILARLNEQFF
d_call: .; j_call: TRBJ1-1; clone_size: .; v_call: TRBV27; cdr3_nt: TGTGCCAGCAGTTTATTGCCGGGGACTGAAGCTTTCTTT; cdr3_aa: CASSLLPGTEAFF
d_call: TRBD2; j_call: TRBJ2-7; clone_size: .; v_call: TRBV4-3; cdr3_nt: TGCGCCAGCAGCCAGACGTTGCTTCCGGGACTAGCGGGAGGTTTTAGCTCCTACGAGCAGTACTTC; cdr3_aa: CASSQTLLPGLAGGFSSYEQYF
d_call: TRBD1; j_call: TRBJ2-1; clone_size: .; v_call: TRBV5-1; cdr3_nt: TGCGCCAGCAGCCAGGGACAGGGGGTCAACAATGAGCAGTTCTTC; cdr3_aa: CASSQGQGVNNEQFF
d_call: .; j_call: TRBJ2-2; clone_size: .; v_call: TRBV11-2; cdr3_nt: TGTGCCAGCAGCCCCGGGTTCGCGAACACCGGGGAGCTGTTTTTT; cdr3_aa: CASSPGFANTGELFF
d_call: .; j_call: TRBJ2-7; clone_size: .; v_call: TRBV29-1; cdr3_nt: TGCAGCGTTGAATCGGGCTCCTACGAGCAGTACTTC; cdr3_aa: CSVESGSYEQYF
d_call: .; j_call: TRBJ1-1; clone_size: few; v_call: TRBV7-9; cdr3_nt: TGTGCCAGCAGCTTATCGACTGAAGCTTTCTTT; cdr3_aa: CASSLSTEAFF
d_call: TRBD1; j_call: TRBJ2-1; clone_size: .; v_call: TRBV2; cdr3_nt: TGTGCCAGCAGTTACCCAGGGGGTAGAGAGCAGTTCTTC; cdr3_aa: CASSYPGGREQFF
d_call: .; j_call: TRBJ1-2; clone_size: once; v_call: TRBV29-1; cdr3_nt: TGCAGCGTTGAAGCAGGGGTAGTTGGCTATGGCTACACCTTC; cdr3_aa: CSVEAGVVGYGYTF
d_call: .; j_call: TRBJ2-2; clone_size: .; v_call: TRBV13; cdr3_nt: TGTGCCAGCAGCCACCGGACAGCTTCCCTGGGGGAGCTGTTTTTT; cdr3_aa: CASSHRTASLGELFF
d_call: TRBD2; j_call: TRBJ2-1; clone_size: .; v_call: TRBV4-1; cdr3_nt: TGCGCCAGCAGCCTGCTAGCGGGGTACAATGAGCAGTTCTTC; cdr3_aa: CASSLLAGYNEQFF
d_call: .; j_call: TRBJ1-5; clone_size: .; v_call: TRBV27; cdr3_nt: TGTGCCAGCAGTTTCAACAGGGCCAGTCAGCCCCAGCATTTT; cdr3_aa: CASSFNRASQPQHF